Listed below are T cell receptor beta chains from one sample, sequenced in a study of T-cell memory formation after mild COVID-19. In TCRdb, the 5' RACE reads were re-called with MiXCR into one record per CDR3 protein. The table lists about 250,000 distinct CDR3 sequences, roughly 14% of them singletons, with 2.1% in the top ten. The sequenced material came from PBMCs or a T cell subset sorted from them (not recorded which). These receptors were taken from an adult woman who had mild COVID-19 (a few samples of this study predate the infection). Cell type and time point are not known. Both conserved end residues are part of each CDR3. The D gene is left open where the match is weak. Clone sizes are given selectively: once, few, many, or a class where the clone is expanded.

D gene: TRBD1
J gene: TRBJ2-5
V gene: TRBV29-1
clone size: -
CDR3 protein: CSAPFQTGGLEGTQYF
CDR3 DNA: TGCAGCGCCCCATTCCAGACAGGGGGATTGGAGGGGACCCAGTACTTC

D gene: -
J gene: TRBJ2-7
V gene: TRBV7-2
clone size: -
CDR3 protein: CASSLYVGEQYF
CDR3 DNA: TGTGCCAGCAGCCTCTACGTCGGCGAGCAGTACTTC

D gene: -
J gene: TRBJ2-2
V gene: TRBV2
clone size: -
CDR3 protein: CASTVGRNTGELFF
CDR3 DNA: TGTGCCAGCACCGTTGGGAGGAACACCGGGGAGCTGTTTTTT

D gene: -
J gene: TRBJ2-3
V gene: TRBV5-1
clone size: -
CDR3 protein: CASSLVGPLSTDTQYF
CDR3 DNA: TGCGCCAGCAGCTTGGTAGGGCCGCTAAGCACAGATACGCAGTATTTT

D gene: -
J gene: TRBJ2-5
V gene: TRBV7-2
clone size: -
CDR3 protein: CASRRDQETQYF
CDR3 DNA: TGTGCCAGCAGGCGGGATCAAGAGACCCAGTACTTC

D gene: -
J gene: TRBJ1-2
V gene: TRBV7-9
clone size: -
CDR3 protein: CASSPGNGYTF
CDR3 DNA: TGTGCCAGCAGTCCGGGGAATGGCTACACCTTC

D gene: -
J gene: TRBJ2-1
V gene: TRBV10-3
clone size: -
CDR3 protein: CATEQGLARFF
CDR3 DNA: TGTGCCACCGAACAGGGACTCGCACGGTTCTTC

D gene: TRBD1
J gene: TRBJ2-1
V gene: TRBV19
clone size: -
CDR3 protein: CASSSGQGYLDEQFF
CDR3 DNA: TGTGCCAGTAGTTCGGGACAGGGGTATTTGGATGAGCAGTTCTTC

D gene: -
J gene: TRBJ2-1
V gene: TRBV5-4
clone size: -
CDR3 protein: CASSLAGPTTNEQFF
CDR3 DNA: TGTGCCAGCAGCTTGGCGGGACCAACGACCAATGAGCAGTTCTTC

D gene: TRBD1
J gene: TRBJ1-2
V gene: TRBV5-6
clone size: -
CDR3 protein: CASSRDRVYGYTF
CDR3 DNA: TGTGCCAGCAGCCGTGACAGGGTCTATGGCTACACCTTC

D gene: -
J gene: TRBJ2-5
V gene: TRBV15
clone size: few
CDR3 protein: CATSRDGSVETQYF
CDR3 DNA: TGTGCCACCAGCAGAGATGGTAGCGTAGAGACCCAGTACTTC

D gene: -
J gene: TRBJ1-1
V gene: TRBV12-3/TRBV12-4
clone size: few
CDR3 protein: CASSPYLGTEAFF
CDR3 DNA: TGTGCCAGCAGTCCATATCTCGGCACTGAAGCTTTCTTT

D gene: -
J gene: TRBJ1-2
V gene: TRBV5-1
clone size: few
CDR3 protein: CASSAGHNYGYTF
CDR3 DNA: TGCGCCAGCAGCGCGGGACATAACTATGGCTACACCTTC

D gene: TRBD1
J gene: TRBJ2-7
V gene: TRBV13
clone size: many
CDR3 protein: CASSPSRTGGLSKSYEQYF
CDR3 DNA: TGTGCCAGCAGCCCCAGTAGGACAGGGGGCTTATCGAAAAGCTACGAGCAGTACTTC

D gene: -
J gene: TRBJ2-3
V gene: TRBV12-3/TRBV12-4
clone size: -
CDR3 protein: CASSSAGASGLGDTQYF
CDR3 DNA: TGTGCCAGCAGTTCCGCAGGGGCTAGCGGCTTGGGAGATACGCAGTATTTT

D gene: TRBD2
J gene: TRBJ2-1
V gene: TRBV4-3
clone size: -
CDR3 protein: CASSRQAGGPGSYNEQFF
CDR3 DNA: TGCGCCAGCAGCCGGCAGGCGGGGGGCCCCGGATCCTACAATGAGCAGTTCTTC

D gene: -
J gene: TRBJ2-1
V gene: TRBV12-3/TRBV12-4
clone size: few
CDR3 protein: CASRTSSPTGNEQFF
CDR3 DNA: TGTGCCAGCAGAACCTCAAGTCCCACCGGCAATGAGCAGTTCTTC

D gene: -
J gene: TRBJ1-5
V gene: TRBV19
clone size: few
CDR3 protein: CASSIGGNQPQHF
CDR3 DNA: TGTGCCAGTAGTATTGGTGGAAATCAGCCCCAGCATTTT

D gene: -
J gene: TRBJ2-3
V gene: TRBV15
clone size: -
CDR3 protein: CATSIGAARSDTQYF
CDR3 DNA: TGTGCCACCAGCATAGGGGCGGCCAGGTCCGATACGCAGTATTTT

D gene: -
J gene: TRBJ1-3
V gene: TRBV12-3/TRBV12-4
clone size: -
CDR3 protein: CASSFRPPSRGNTIYF
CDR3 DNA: TGTGCCAGCAGTTTTAGGCCCCCAAGCCGCGGAAACACCATATATTTT

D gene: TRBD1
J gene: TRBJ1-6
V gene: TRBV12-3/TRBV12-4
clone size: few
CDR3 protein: CASSWDSYNSPLHF
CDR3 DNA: TGTGCCAGCAGCTGGGACAGCTATAATTCACCCCTCCACTTT

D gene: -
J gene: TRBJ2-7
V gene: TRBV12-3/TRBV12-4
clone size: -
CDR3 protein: CASRKDSTYEQYF
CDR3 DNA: TGTGCCAGCAGAAAGGACAGCACCTACGAGCAGTACTTC

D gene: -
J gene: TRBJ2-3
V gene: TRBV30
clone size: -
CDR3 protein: CAWSRGVADTQYF
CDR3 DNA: TGTGCCTGGAGCCGTGGGGTGGCAGATACGCAGTATTTT

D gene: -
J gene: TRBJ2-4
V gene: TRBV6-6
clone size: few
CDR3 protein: CASSYAGVAKNIQYF
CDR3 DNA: TGTGCCAGCAGTTACGCCGGTGTGGCCAAAAACATTCAGTACTTC

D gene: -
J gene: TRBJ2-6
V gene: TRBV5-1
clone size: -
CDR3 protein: CASSLQGPGANVLTF
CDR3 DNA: TGCGCCAGCAGCTTGCAGGGACCTGGGGCCAACGTCCTGACTTTC

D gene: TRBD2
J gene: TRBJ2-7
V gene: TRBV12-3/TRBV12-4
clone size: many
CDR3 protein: CASGAGAGSAYEQYF
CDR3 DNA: TGTGCCAGCGGAGCGGGGGCGGGTAGTGCCTACGAGCAGTACTTC

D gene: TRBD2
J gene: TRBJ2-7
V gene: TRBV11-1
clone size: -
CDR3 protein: CASSLRSGGSYEQYF
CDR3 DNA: TGTGCCAGCAGCTTACGTAGCGGGGGATCCTACGAGCAGTACTTC

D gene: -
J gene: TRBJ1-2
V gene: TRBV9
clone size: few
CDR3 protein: CASSGRDGGYGYTF
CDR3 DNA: TGTGCCAGCAGCGGAAGAGACGGAGGCTATGGCTACACCTTC

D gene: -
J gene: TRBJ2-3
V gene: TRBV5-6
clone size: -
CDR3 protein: CASSLTGGDTQYF
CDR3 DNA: TGTGCCAGCAGCTTGACAGGCGGCGATACGCAGTATTTT

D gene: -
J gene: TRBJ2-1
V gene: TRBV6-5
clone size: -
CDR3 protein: CASSYSAGTYNEQFF
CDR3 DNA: TGTGCCAGCAGTTATTCGGCGGGAACCTACAATGAGCAGTTCTTC